The next 11 T cell receptor beta chains were all read from a single sample in a study of blood T cell repertoires in COVID-19. Produced via immunoSEQ multiplex PCR; TCRdb's table is partial and in-frame only. The sample has around 210,000 clones; less than 85% are singletons. The specimen sequenced was peripheral blood. These receptors came from a woman at least 80 years old with COVID-19, enrolled during active disease.

The genes are TRBV2 and TRBJ2-3; D gene uncertain. Germline-derived CDR1 and CDR2 are SNHLY and FYNNEI. The CDR3 loop spans 14 amino acids. V was cut by 1 base and J by 7 bases, with 12 bases left in between. The CDR3 protein is CASSEGSARNTQYF. The CDR3 DNA sequence: TGTGCCAGCAGTGAAGGATCAGCGAGGAATACGCAGTATTTT.

This rearrangement joins TRBV2 to TRBJ1-2; the D gene is possibly TRBD1 (5 bases). The length of the CDR3 is 12 residues. V shed 6 bases and J shed 8 bases, with 13 bases lying between them. Germline assignment: CDR1 SNHLY and CDR2 FYNNEI. CDR3: CASRATGEGYTF. As DNA, the CDR3 is TGTGCCAGCAGAGCTACGGGGGAAGGCTACACCTTC. The variable domain in full, with the rest retrieved from reference TRBV2 and TRBJ1-2, is EPEVTQTPSHQVTQMGQEVILRCVPISNHLYFYWYRQILGQKVEFLVSFYNNEISEKSEIFDDQFSVERPDGSNFTLKIRSTKLEDSAMYFCASRATGEGYTFGSGTRLTVV.

The CDR3 bases are TGCGCCAGCAGCCAAGAAACTAGTGTCTCCTACAATGAGCAGTTCTTC. Amino acids: CASSQETSVSYNEQFF. The chain carries TRBV4-1 and TRBJ2-1; D may be TRBD2 (5 bases). Trimming took 0 bases from V and 0 from J, leaving 9 bases between them. The CDR3 length is 16 residues. From germline, CDR1 is MGHRA and CDR2 YSYEKL.

The chain uses TRBV11-3 and TRBJ1-3; 8 bases are a match to TRBD1. The germline V gene encodes CDR1 SGHNT and CDR2 YENEEA. The junction had 14 bases not matched to a gene; V was cut back by 5 bases and J by 8 bases. The CDR3 is 16 residues long. CDR3 in DNA: TGTGCCAGCAGCCGGGGGGCGGAGCAGGGGGCGCACACCATATATTTT. The encoded protein is CASSRGAEQGAHTIYF.

This chain links TRBV5-4 with TRBJ2-1, with 10 bases identical to TRBD2. The CDR3 is 15 amino acids. The trim removed 5 bases at V and 1 base at J, leaving 3 bases unmatched. Looked up from germline, CDR1 is SGHNT and CDR2 is YYREEE (reference sequence). CDR3 sequence (DNA): TGTGCCAGCAGTCGGACTAGCGGATCCTACAATGAGCAGTTCTTC. This codes for CASSRTSGSYNEQFF.

In its sample, this clone was seen a few times. The chain recombines TRBV18 with TRBJ2-7; TRBD1 agrees at 7 bases. Germline V CDR1 and CDR2: KGHSH, LQKENI. CDR3 length equals 12 residues. J gave up 2 bases and V 8 bases, and 3 bases lay outside the gene matches. CDR3 region: CASRDSTYEQYF. The CDR3 DNA is TGTGCCAGCCGGGACAGCACCTACGAGCAGTACTTC.

The J gene is TRBJ2-7, the V gene TRBV5-4; 8 bases agree with TRBD1. CDR1 and CDR2 (germline): SGHNT, YYREEE (reference sequence). The CDR3 has 12 amino acids. The ends lost 7 bases at V and 2 bases at J; junction bases unmatched: 2. CDR3 in amino acids: CASSGQAYEQYF. Written as DNA, the CDR3 is TGTGCCAGCTCGGGACAGGCCTACGAGCAGTACTTC.

This chain joins TRBV11-2 and TRBJ1-1, with D unresolved. Trimming pared 1 base from V and 3 bases from J, leaving 12 bases between. The V gene's germline CDR1 is SGHAT and CDR2 FQNNGV. The CDR3 extends over 15 amino acids. As DNA, the CDR3 is TGTGCCAGCAGCTTAGCGGGAGTAGGGTACACTGAAGCTTTCTTT. It specifies CASSLAGVGYTEAFF.

This chain joins TRBV9 and TRBJ1-3; 7 nucleotides align to TRBD1. Germline CDR1 reads SGDLS; CDR2 reads YYNGEE. The CDR3 runs to 13 residues. Unmatched junction bases numbered 6, after V lost 4 bases and J lost 8 bases. The CDR3 sequence: CASSSQGSDTIYF. In DNA, the CDR3 is TGTGCCAGCAGCTCACAGGGGTCGGACACCATATATTTT.

This chain connects TRBV7-3 to TRBJ2-1; the D gene is possibly TRBD1 (6 bases). This CDR3 contains 17 residues. Germline CDR1 SGHTA, CDR2 FQGTGA. V lost 1 base and J 0 bases, leaving 13 bases between the germline ends. The CDR3 nucleotides read TGTGCCAGCAGCTTAAATCCCGGGACAAGCTCCTACAATGAGCAGTTCTTC. Its protein product is CASSLNPGTSSYNEQFF. Supplemented by reference TRBV7-3 and TRBJ2-1, the full variable domain reads GAGVSQTPSNKVTEKGKYVELRCDPISGHTALYWYRQSLGQGPEFLIYFQGTGAADDSGLPNDRFFAVRPEGSVSTLKIQRTERGDSAVYLCASSLNPGTSSYNEQFFGPGTRLTVL.

This clone has just a few counts. This chain connects TRBV3-1 (or the pseudogene TRBV3-2) to TRBJ2-5; no clear D. Trimming took off 1 base at V and 3 bases at J, with 6 bases between the two ends. CDR3 length: 13 residues. The germline V gene has CDR1 LGHDT and CDR2 YNNKEL (reference sequence). The CDR3 loop reads CASSQVLEETQYF. The CDR3 DNA follows: TGTGCCAGCAGCCAAGTACTGGAAGAGACCCAGTACTTC.